The present T cell receptor beta chain was sequenced within a study of blood T cell repertoires in COVID-19. The Seattle patients, enrolled during active infection, were followed longitudinally. TCRdb's table, derived via immunoSEQ multiplex PCR, lists solely in-frame clones and lacks some. The sample holds about 220,000 clones; around 85% are singletons and the top ten take about 2.4%. The sequenced sample was peripheral blood. The sequence derives from a woman in her 70s with COVID-19, enrolled during active disease.

CDR3 amino acids: CAWSEQGLSRGYTF. The CDR3 DNA follows: TGTGCCTGGAGTGAACAGGGCCTCTCCCGAGGCTACACCTTC. The J gene is TRBJ1-2, the V gene TRBV30, with D perhaps matching TRBD1 (6 bases). This CDR3 is 14 amino acids long. The V and J ends lost 1 base and 8 bases respectively, with 17 bases between them. Germline CDR1 reads GTSNPN; CDR2 reads SVGIG (reference sequence). Based on the CDR3 plus reference TRBV30 and TRBJ1-2, the full variable domain is SQTIHQWPATLVQPVGSPLSLECTVEGTSNPNLYWYRQAAGRGLQLLFYSVGIGQISSEVPQNLSASRPQDRQFILSSKKLLLSDSGFYLCAWSEQGLSRGYTFGSGTRLTVV.